The entry that follows covers one TCR beta chain sequence. Its antigen remains undetermined. Base qualities are not provided; no much larger clone lies one nucleotide away. The cohort consisted of approximately 670 healthy bone marrow donors. At the time of sampling, all cohort members were nominally healthy, though unrecorded immune exposures were likely present. The donor tested CMV seronegative and was one of the 352 seronegative cohort members. Each donor provided a peripheral blood sample, and peripheral blood mononuclear cells were used for TCR beta sequencing. Genomic DNA extraction from the blood cell samples was performed with the Qiagen DNeasy Blood Extraction Kit. Libraries were made using the immunoSEQ multiplex PCR assay. For the multiplex PCR, a mixture combining 60 forward primers for TCR Vbeta segments and 13 reverse primers for TCR Jbeta segments was used. The CDR3 region of rearranged TCR beta genes was amplified from genomic DNA by a multiplex PCR assay. On the Illumina HiSeq System, the amplified TCR beta libraries were sequenced as 87-base-pair reads. The study's own analysis went as follows. A later analysis tallied about 77 million unique TCR beta chains across the 666 repertoires, and approximately 9.9 million of those chains were shared by two or more donors. To remove PCR and sequencing errors, raw reads were error-corrected and collapsed into unique sequences using a nearest-neighbor algorithm that merged closely related sequences. To assign V, D and J gene segments, CDR3 sequences were aligned to IMGT reference sequences. For a sequence to be retained, a match of at least six nucleotides to both a V gene segment and a J gene segment was required. Rearrangements were called productive when the CDR3 lacked stop codons and stayed in frame with V and J; all others were non-productive. CDR3 was defined by IMGT convention, running from the second conserved V-encoded cysteine to the conserved J-encoded phenylalanine. The earlier analysis of some 550 of the donors excluded any sequence lacking an unambiguous match to a single V gene segment. In an earlier analysis of 587 of the donors, V segments were called functional above 56.7% productive rearrangements and were called segregating when the between-donor standard deviation exceeded 5%. A statistical classification framework was developed to diagnose cytomegalovirus status using the catalog of TCR beta chain sequences. In a later analysis, V and J genes were assigned by comparing TCR nucleotide sequences against IMGT/GENE-DB human TR gene sequences. In a later analysis, CDR3 sequences and most-parsimonious VDJ recombination scenarios were assigned using the TCRdist pipeline. In a later analysis, every TCR beta chain was defined by the combination of its CDR3 amino acid sequence and its V-gene family, and reads without a unique V-gene family were dropped. In a later analysis, 550 to 650 highly shared, low-generation-probability nucleotide sequences were removed to address suspected cross-contamination and a sequencing artifact. A later analysis calculated a clonal expansion index for each public chain from normalized within-repertoire ranks of inferred template counts. Generation probabilities in a later analysis came from a VDJ recombination model fitted to out-of-frame rearrangements, and those results were checked against IGoR. A later analysis scored TCR-TCR, TCR-HLA and TCR-CMV co-occurrence with hypergeometric tests, applying a repertoire-size bias correction to TCR pairs. To estimate false discovery rates, a later analysis permuted the HLA or CMV assignments 20 times. A later analysis grouped co-occurring TCRs with DBSCAN, adding TCRdist sequence similarity when clustering within HLA-allele-positive subsets. Co-occurrence clustering excluded repertoires with fewer than 30,000 or more than 120,000 public chains, plus five with anomalous nucleotide sharing. Imported from immuneACCESS, the table was reduced by TCRdb to in-frame sequences with V and J called. These copies leave out some clones; in studies compared against another copy, an unresolved V gene accounts for under half, and the cause of the remainder is not known. V, J and clone size are those of that table, while D and trimming were read from the DNA. The sample includes under 150,000 clones, with over 70% observed a single time. The top ten constitute around 1.3% of the sample.

From a lookup of the germline V gene, CDR1 and CDR2 are ENHRY and SYGVKD. A distance of 14 bases separates the germline ends of V and J, which lose 8 bases and 3 bases respectively. The CDR3 holds 13 amino acids from the cysteine to the phenylalanine. Only the CDR3 DNA stays, 39 bases, in frame from base 1. This sample was included in a study of cytomegalovirus exposure and HLA in healthy donors (dated by TCRdb to about 2017). For context, the study as a whole: An earlier analysis of some 500 of the donors reported roughly 300 Gb of sequence data and around 120 million unique TCR beta sequences from roughly 200 million T cells. Among 350 to 400 genotyped donors of the cohort, an average of approximately 230,000 unique TCR beta nucleotide sequences were sequenced per donor, around 20% of them non-productive. Because of strong linkage in the cohort, a few DR-DQ haplotypes were treated as single units for association and clustering. All discovery cohort repertoires had been generated using a single sequencing platform. The number of donors typed differed by locus, with 629-630 for A, B, C, DRB1 and DQB1, around 500 for DQA1, over 600 for DPA1, and some 450 for DPB1. Donor age, sex, ethnicity and CMV serostatus were compiled alongside the repertoire data. A later genetic analysis took genome-wide SNP genotypes for about 55% of the 666 donors and used that subset as a discovery cohort. Of the 300 to 450 genotyped donors, 81% were placed in the genetic ancestry cluster associated with self-reported Caucasian donors. The study profiled the T cell repertoires of around 700 subjects by immunosequencing and related them to cytomegalovirus serostatus. To predict cytomegalovirus infection status, the study combined high-throughput TCR immunosequencing, statistical association of individual TCRs with disease status, and machine learning. About 300 gigabases of sequencing data and roughly 80 million unique TCR sequences made up an early release that covered approximately 700 HLA-typed donors. Class I and class II HLA loci were covered by the typing at four-digit resolution. To study patterns of TCR occurrence, a later analysis re-analyzed previously published TCR beta repertoires from around 670 donors and added high-resolution HLA genotyping. An earlier analysis of around 540 of the donors applied high-throughput TCR beta sequencing to assess whether each TCR beta V gene segment acted as functional or pseudogenic. In the later analysis, no new phenotypic data were used to find candidate immune exposures; instead, reliance was placed on TCR beta sequences and their occurrence across donors. The study aimed to test whether signatures of past pathogen exposure could be identified by cataloging public T cell receptors. A separate validation cohort of 100 to 150 different subjects was used in addition to the roughly 670-subject first cohort. Study-level results and caveats: Some IMGT-functional V segments, including TRBV6-2 and TRBV6-3, could not be told apart with the 87-base-pair reads, so those segments were excluded. A later analysis associated about 17,000 TCR beta sequences with specific HLA alleles at a false discovery rate of 0.05. Several of the top co-occurrence clusters appeared to be linked to parvovirus B19, influenza, CMV and Epstein-Barr virus, according to a later analysis. A further reported finding was that TCR beta sequences accurately predicted the HLA-A and HLA-B alleles for most subjects in the first cohort. In vitro tests confirmed that a few of the cytomegalovirus-associated TCR beta chains recognize cytomegalovirus antigens. While some public TCRs were present in many individuals, most TCR sequences turned up only very rarely across donors. This cohort had only TCR beta chains sequenced, and the lack of alpha or paired-chain data limited which features could be detected. Assigning TCR associations to individual alleles was difficult when HLA alleles, especially DR and DQ, strongly co-occurred. In a later genetic analysis, a missense DCLRE1C variant was associated with V-gene and J-gene trimming of TCR beta chains, and the association was replicated in an independent cohort. For the cohort, immune exposure information was limited to CMV serostatus. Cytomegalovirus status was reported to be diagnosed by the classifier with high specificity and sensitivity in both the original and validation cohorts. The earlier analysis of approximately 560 of the donors excluded around 17 rarely observed V segments, including chromosome 9 orphons, because counts were too low. A group of highly shared sequence variants was considered likely to be a technical artifact of the sequencing pipeline. Because HLA typing was unavailable for some donors at each locus, only the typed subset was used in association tests. A later analysis found that most CMV-associated TCR beta chains appeared HLA-restricted, with HLA associations seemingly driven largely by CMV exposure. In a later analysis, the rate of TCR association differed among HLA loci, with DRB1 alleles having the most associated TCRs and HLA-C alleles having the fewest. Correlated functional status among segregating V segments might be attributable to linkage disequilibrium, but an unknown experimental factor could not be ruled out. It was suggested by the authors that the approach could potentially be generalized to other disease states and immunological phenotypes. The study gave a list of more than 150 TCR beta chains associated with cytomegalovirus. Presence/absence analyses assumed roughly uniform sequencing depth across donors, an assumption that may not hold. In a later genetic analysis, fewer N-insertions in productive TCRs were reported among donors in an Asian-associated ancestry cluster than the approximately 670-donor mean. Broadly in line with IMGT annotations, most TCR beta V segments showed up in productive rearrangements about 90% or about 30% of the time in an earlier analysis of 450 to 600 of the donors. Compared with equally common non-associated chains, HLA-associated TCR beta chains in a later analysis were more clonally expanded and had lower generation probabilities.

Sequencing was carried out using PBMCs. The sequence derives from a middle-aged woman in good health and CMV-seronegative. Recombination joined TRBV10-3 with TRBJ2-7; TRBD1 is a possible D gene, resting on 5 matching bases. The DNA reads TGTGCCATCGGCCTTCAAGGGGACTACGAGCAGTACTTC. This gives the protein CAIGLQGDYEQYF.